The sample holds many counts of the clone carrying this TCR beta chain. Its target is unknown. MiXCR, applied by TCRdb to the PCR reads, yields one record per CDR3 protein. The sample contains about half a million distinct CDR3 sequences, roughly 24% of which appear only once. This specimen comes from a study of molecular identifiers for immune sequencing clone quantification. The CDR3 covers 16 residues. The V and J ends lost 3 bases and 3 bases respectively, with 17 bases between them. Germline V gene data show CDR1 as MNHEY and CDR2 as SVGAGI. Study results and limitations: Jurkat TCR RNA spiked in from one cell (amid more than 850,000 naive cells) was reportedly detectable.

This sequence joins TRBV6-5 and TRBJ1-1; weak D call: TRBD1 (5 bases). Input material: naive CD8+ T cells from blood, with Jurkat cell RNA spiked in. The subset was: FACS-sorted CD8+CD4-CCR7+CD45RA+ naive T cells. The clonotype was recovered from a human donor in good health. Some libraries in this study had Jurkat cell RNA spiked in. CDR3: CASSYSAYRLDTEAFF. For the CDR3, the DNA is TGTGCCAGCAGTTATTCTGCGTACAGGCTGGACACTGAAGCTTTCTTT.